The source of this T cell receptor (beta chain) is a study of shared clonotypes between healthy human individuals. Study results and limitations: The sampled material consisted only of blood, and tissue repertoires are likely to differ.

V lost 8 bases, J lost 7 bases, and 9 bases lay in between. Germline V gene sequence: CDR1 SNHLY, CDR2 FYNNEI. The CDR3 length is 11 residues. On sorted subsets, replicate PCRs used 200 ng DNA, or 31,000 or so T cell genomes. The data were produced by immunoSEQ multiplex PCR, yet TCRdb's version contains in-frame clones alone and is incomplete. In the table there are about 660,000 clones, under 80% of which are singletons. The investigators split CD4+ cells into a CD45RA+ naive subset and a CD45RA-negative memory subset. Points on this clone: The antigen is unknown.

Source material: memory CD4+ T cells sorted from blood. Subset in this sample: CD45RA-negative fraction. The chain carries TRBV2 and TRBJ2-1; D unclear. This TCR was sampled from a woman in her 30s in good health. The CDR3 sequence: CASLLRNEQFF. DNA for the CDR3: TGTGCCAGCTTACTTCGGAATGAGCAGTTCTTC.